One and the same sample provided the 27 T cell receptor beta chains below, sequenced in a study of blood T cell repertoires in COVID-19. Profiled with immunoSEQ multiplex PCR; TCRdb holds only in-frame clones, not every one. The sample contains 82,000 or so clones, about 89% of which appear only once. The sequenced sample was PBMCs or T cells enriched from blood (not recorded which). The receptors originated from a woman between 45 and 60 years old with acute COVID-19.

The genes are TRBV27 and TRBJ2-7; 10 bases line up with TRBD1. Looked up from germline, CDR1 is MNHEY and CDR2 is SMNVEV (reference sequence). After removal of 0 bases from V and 3 bases from J, the junction contained 5 bases not matched to a gene. The CDR3 is made up of 16 amino acids. CDR3 loop: CASSLSRQGADYEQYF. CDR3 nucleotide sequence: TGTGCCAGCAGTTTATCGAGACAGGGGGCCGACTACGAGCAGTACTTC.

The V and J genes are TRBV19 and TRBJ1-2, with TRBD1 matching over 10 bases. The V gene end was trimmed by 3 bases and the J gene end by 2 bases; junction bases not matched to a gene: 0. Germline V gives CDR1 LNHDA, CDR2 SQIVND (reference sequence). The length of the CDR3 is 14 residues. The CDR3 here is CASSMDRGNYGYTF. CDR3 coding DNA: TGTGCCAGTAGTATGGACAGGGGGAACTATGGCTACACCTTC.

The rearrangement uses TRBV27 and TRBJ1-1, with D possibly being TRBD1 (6 bases). The CDR3 is made up of 17 amino acids. V lost 0 bases to trimming and J lost 5 bases, with 19 bases between them. Germline assignment: CDR1 MNHEY and CDR2 SMNVEV (reference sequence). The CDR3, as DNA: TGTGCCAGCAGTTTATCAGGTCGCGGGGGGGCGCGGACTGAAGCTTTCTTT. Its translation: CASSLSGRGGARTEAFF.

The rearrangement joins TRBV11-3 to TRBJ1-2; TRBD1 matches 11 bases. The CDR3 totals 16 residues. With 5 bases clipped from V and 6 bases from J, the junction kept 11 bases outside the gene matches. The germline V gene has CDR1 SGHNT and CDR2 YENEEA. CDR3 nucleotide sequence: TGTGCCAGCAGCCCAGCGGTGAGGACAGGGGGCCATGGCTACACCTTC. Translating it yields CASSPAVRTGGHGYTF.

V usage is TRBV29-1 and J usage is TRBJ1-2; D remains unclear. The CDR3 has 10 residues. Germline values: CDR1 SQVTM, CDR2 ANQGSEA. Trimming left V 7 bases short and J 8 bases short, with 11 bases between. CDR3 amino acids: CSAALIGYTF. The CDR3 coding sequence is TGCAGCGCCGCCCTAATCGGCTACACCTTC.

J is TRBJ1-6 and V is TRBV4-3; D unclear. Looked up from germline, CDR1 is LGHNA and CDR2 is YSLEER. Trimming took off 0 bases at V and 7 bases at J, with 7 bases between the two ends. This CDR3 is 14 amino acids long. The CDR3 loop is CASSQDVQNSPLHF. The DNA of the CDR3 is TGCGCCAGCAGCCAAGATGTACAGAATTCACCCCTCCACTTT.

V gene TRBV4-1 combines with J gene TRBJ1-1, with TRBD1 matching over 9 bases. The CDR3 spans 18 residues. CDR1 is MGHRA, CDR2 YSYEKL, per germline. V lost 5 bases, J lost 3 bases, and 16 bases stayed unmatched. Written as DNA, the CDR3 is TGCGCCAGCAGCGAGGACAGGGGCTCACCAACCCGGTACACTGAAGCTTTCTTT. Its protein is CASSEDRGSPTRYTEAFF.

The V call is TRBV21-1, the J call TRBJ2-5; the table's D call TRBD2 went unverified against the DNA. TRBV21-1 is shown as a pseudogene. CDR3 length: 14 residues. The CDR3 here is CASSKKGGKETQYF. The CDR3 DNA follows: TGTGCCAGCAGCAAAAAAGGCGGAAAAGAGACCCAGTACTTC.

The genes are TRBV7-2 and TRBJ2-3; no reliable D call. The CDR3 spans 13 residues. The V and J ends lost 4 bases and 5 bases respectively, with 10 bases between them. Germline V gene lookup returns CDR1 SGHTA and CDR2 FQGNSA. The CDR3 loop is CASSSAILDTQYF. The CDR3 DNA reads TGTGCCAGCAGCTCCGCGATTCTAGATACGCAGTATTTT.

This chain uses TRBV7-2 with TRBJ2-3; tentatively, D is TRBD2 (5 bases). The CDR3 runs 15 residues. Deletions cut 7 bases from V and 4 bases from J, with 18 bases between. Looked up from germline, CDR1 is SGHTA and CDR2 is FQGNSA. The DNA for the CDR3 is TGTGCCAGCAACCCTTGGGCTAGCAAACCAGATACGCAGTATTTT. Translated, it gives CASNPWASKPDTQYF.

V gene TRBV15 combines with J gene TRBJ2-7; D perhaps matches TRBD2 (5 bases). V was clipped by 0 bases and J by 7 bases, with 13 bases between them. The length of the CDR3 is 14 residues. Germline assignment: CDR1 LNHNV and CDR2 YYDKDF (reference sequence). In DNA, the CDR3 is TGTGCCACCAGCAGAGATCAAGGAGGAGAAGAGCAGTACTTC. The encoded protein is CATSRDQGGEEQYF.

The chain combines TRBV4-1 with TRBJ1-2, with 7 bases aligning to TRBD1. V gave up 1 base and J gave up 6 bases; unmatched junction bases: 8. This CDR3 spans 15 amino acids. In germline, CDR1 is MGHRA, CDR2 YSYEKL. CDR3 sequence (DNA): TGCGCCAGCAGCCAAGTCTCGGCCAGGGGGGATGGCTACACCTTC. It encodes CASSQVSARGDGYTF.

The chain is built from TRBV28 and TRBJ2-3; the D gene is possibly TRBD1 (6 bases). This CDR3 spans 15 amino acids. V lost 3 bases and J 0 bases, leaving 10 bases between the germline ends. From germline, CDR1 is MDHEN and CDR2 SYDVKM. The CDR3 DNA follows: TGTGCCAGCAGTTTTAATCAGGGGAGCACAGATACGCAGTATTTT. Encoded protein: CASSFNQGSTDTQYF.

The V call is TRBV5-6, the J call TRBJ1-5; D perhaps matches TRBD1 (5 bases). CDR3 length equals 14 residues. Germline V gene data show CDR1 as SGHDT and CDR2 as YYEEEE. Trimming took off 0 bases at V and 9 bases at J, with 13 bases between the two ends. The CDR3 here is CASSLGYPQGPQHF. In DNA form, the CDR3 reads TGTGCCAGCAGCTTGGGTTACCCTCAGGGGCCCCAGCATTTT.

The chain uses TRBV7-8 and TRBJ1-3; 8 bases line up with TRBD1. From germline, CDR1 is SGHVS and CDR2 FQNEAQ. V shed 3 bases, J shed 4 bases, and the junction held 2 bases outside the gene matches. This CDR3 comprises 14 residues. The CDR3 here is CASSLDRAGNTIYF. Written as DNA, the CDR3 is TGTGCCAGCAGCTTGGACAGGGCAGGAAACACCATATATTTT. Full variable domain (remainder filled in from reference TRBV7-8 and TRBJ1-3): GAGVSQSPRYKVAKRGQDVALRCDPISGHVSLFWYQQALGQGPEFLTYFQNEAQLDKSGLPSDRFFAERPEGSVSTLKIQRTQQEDSAVYLCASSLDRAGNTIYFGEGSWLTVV.

The CDR3 DNA sequence: TGTGCCAGCAGTGAAGCACGGGGGGCGCAATCACCCCTCCACTTT. It yields the protein CASSEARGAQSPLHF. The chain carries TRBV6-1 and TRBJ1-6, with a possible D match to TRBD1 (6 bases). Trimming took 0 bases from V and 10 from J, leaving 13 bases between them. CDR1 MNHNS and CDR2 SASEGT come from the germline V gene. This CDR3 is 15 amino acids long.

Remarks on this clone: Other nucleotide sequences in the sample specify the same CDR3. The V and J genes are TRBV5-1 and TRBJ1-2, with 8 positions matching TRBD1. This CDR3 is 14 amino acids long. The junction had 8 bases not matched to a gene; V was cut back by 2 bases and J by 8 bases. CDR1 and CDR2 from the germline V gene are SGHRS and YFSETQ. CDR3 protein: CASSLGQGTGGYTF. The CDR3 DNA reads TGCGCCAGCAGCTTAGGACAGGGAACGGGCGGCTACACCTTC.

V usage is TRBV25-1 and J usage is TRBJ1-1; 8 bases are a match to TRBD1. The J segment lost 5 bases and the V segment lost 2 bases, leaving 4 bases of the junction unmatched. The CDR3 is 14 amino acids. In germline, CDR1 is MGHDK, CDR2 SYGVNS. The CDR3: CASSEGQGWTEAFF. The CDR3 coding sequence is TGTGCCAGCAGTGAAGGACAGGGCTGGACTGAAGCTTTCTTT.

This clone came up a few times. The chain combines TRBV2 with TRBJ2-7; 7 bases fit TRBD2. CDR1 and CDR2 from the germline V gene are SNHLY and FYNNEI. The V and J ends lost 5 bases and 1 base, in that order; junction bases with no gene match: 11. The CDR3 is 16 amino acids. The chain's CDR3 is CASSTPELADSYEQYF. CDR3 bases: TGTGCCAGCAGTACCCCCGAGCTAGCGGATTCCTACGAGCAGTACTTC.

The rearrangement links TRBV5-4 to TRBJ1-2, with TRBD1 identical over 8 bases. This CDR3 has 14 amino acids. The V segment lost 5 bases and the J segment 2 bases; nucleotides outside the gene matches: 5. Germline CDR1 is SGHNT and CDR2 is YYREEE (reference sequence). This CDR3 is CASRSQGANYGYTF. DNA of the CDR3: TGTGCCAGCAGATCCCAGGGGGCCAACTATGGCTACACCTTC.

The V and J genes are TRBV10-3 and TRBJ2-5; 7 nucleotides line up with TRBD2. The CDR3 loop spans 15 amino acids. Germline loops: CDR1 ENHRY, CDR2 SYGVKD. Trimming cost V 4 bases and J 3 bases; bases outside gene matches: 8. The CDR3 DNA is TGTGCCATCAGTGTTATCGGGCTAGCGGAAGAGACCCAGTACTTC. Translation: CAISVIGLAEETQYF.

The chain uses TRBV28 and TRBJ1-5; a possible D gene is TRBD1 (5 bases). Looked up from germline, CDR1 is MDHEN and CDR2 is SYDVKM. The CDR3 runs to 14 residues. Trimming cost V 5 bases and J 6 bases, with 14 bases left between them. CDR3 loop: CASSTQGSGQPQHF. The CDR3 nucleotides are TGTGCCAGCAGTACCCAGGGTTCGGGTCAGCCCCAGCATTTT.

The V gene is TRBV29-1, the J gene TRBJ2-7; TRBD2 matches 7 bases. V shed 4 bases, J shed 4 bases, and the junction held 4 bases outside the gene matches. Germline V CDR1 and CDR2: SQVTM, ANQGSEA. The CDR3 runs 12 residues. CDR3 amino acids: CSVGTSEYEQYF. CDR3 nucleotide sequence: TGCAGCGTTGGAACTAGCGAATACGAGCAGTACTTC.

The rearrangement uses TRBV5-4 and TRBJ2-1; 11 bases align to TRBD1. Per germline, CDR1 SGHNT and CDR2 YYREEE (reference sequence). This CDR3 has 17 residues. V trimming: 1 base; J trimming: 8 bases; junction bases outside the gene matches: 11. The CDR3 sequence is CASSLLTWRDRGDEQFF. CDR3 in DNA: TGTGCCAGCAGCTTGTTGACGTGGCGGGACAGGGGGGATGAGCAGTTCTTC.

V gene TRBV18 combines with J gene TRBJ2-1; 7 positions agree with TRBD2. CDR3 length: 15 amino acids. CDR1 is KGHSH, CDR2 LQKENI, per germline. The V segment lost 3 bases and the J segment 4 bases; nucleotides outside the gene matches: 6. The CDR3 nucleotides are TGTGCCAGCTCACCCGTCGCTAGCGGTTACAATGAGCAGTTCTTC. It codes for CASSPVASGYNEQFF.

The chain links TRBV28 to TRBJ2-7, with D unclear. CDR1 is MDHEN and CDR2 is SYDVKM in the germline V gene. Trimming left V 2 bases short and J 7 bases short, with 6 bases between. The CDR3 has 11 residues. The CDR3 DNA reads TGTGCCAGCAGTTTAACCCGGGAGCAGTACTTC. It translates to CASSLTREQYF.

This clone was seen only a few times. The rearrangement links TRBV5-1 to TRBJ2-1; the match to TRBD1 covers 11 bases. The length of the CDR3 is 14 residues. Trimming removed 4 bases from V and 8 bases from J; junction bases left unmatched: 5. The V gene's germline CDR1 is SGHRS and CDR2 YFSETQ. CDR3 sequence reads: CASSAGQGAHEQFF. The CDR3 DNA reads TGCGCCAGCAGCGCCGGACAGGGGGCTCATGAGCAGTTCTTC.